The entry below describes one TCR beta chain. Profiled with immunoSEQ multiplex PCR; TCRdb holds only in-frame clones, not every one. The sample includes about 34,000 clones, 78% seen only once; the top ten take roughly 7.3%. The sample originates from a study of blood T cell repertoires in COVID-19. Whole-study context: Nucleic acid was either cDNA or gDNA, and it came from T cells, B-cell-depleted T cells, or PBMCs.

Germline V lookup: CDR1 SGHTA, CDR2 FQGTGA. After removal of 6 bases from V and 6 bases from J, the junction contained 12 bases not matched to a gene. The CDR3 is 18 residues long. The TCR was taken from a woman aged 60-75 years with acute or convalescent COVID-19. Material: peripheral blood. The chain uses TRBV7-3 and TRBJ2-1; 15 bases map to TRBD2. The CDR3 DNA reads TGTGCCAGCAGGGCACCGGGACTAGCGGGGGGACAAACCAATGAGCAGTTCTTC. Protein: CASRAPGLAGGQTNEQFF.